Given below is one T cell receptor (beta chain) in context. The source of the sample is a study of blood T cell repertoires in COVID-19. Study background: The United States, Italy and Spain provided the acute and convalescent COVID-19 samples. T cells, B-cell-depleted T cells, or PBMCs provided the cDNA or gDNA that served as material.

Original analysis: Using reference gene primer amplification, nucleated cell counts were estimated. Libraries were prepared by immunoSEQ multiplex PCR; TCRdb keeps only in-frame clonotypes and omits some of them. V and J calls and clone size are copied from that table; D and trimming were computed from the DNA. The data contain about 40,000 clones, around 90% of them singletons. Germline V gene sequence: CDR1 ENHRY, CDR2 SYGVKD. V was clipped by 6 bases and J by 0 bases, with 11 bases between them. The CDR3 runs 14 residues. Sequenced material: peripheral blood. This receptor was obtained from a human donor in a cohort sampled during active COVID-19. The V call is TRBV10-3, the J call TRBJ1-1; D ambiguous. The CDR3 sequence: CAIRGGLMNTEAFF. In DNA form, the CDR3 reads TGTGCCATCAGGGGAGGACTGATGAACACTGAAGCTTTCTTT.